This T cell receptor beta chain was sequenced in a study of blood T cell repertoires in COVID-19. Study context: In each case, the material was cDNA or gDNA derived from T cells, B-cell-depleted T cells, or PBMCs.

The germline gives CDR1 LGHDT, CDR2 YNNKEL (reference sequence). V was pared by 4 bases and J by 2 bases, with 15 bases between. This CDR3 region has 15 residues. Methods used by the authors: Reference gene primers were amplified, and this amplification served to estimate nucleated cell counts. Using immunoSEQ multiplex PCR, the repertoire was profiled, and TCRdb retains in-frame clones only, with some absent. D and trimming come from the DNA, and the V and J calls and clone size come from that table. Here the sample spans some 130,000 clones, roughly 72% being singletons. The receptor was derived from a human donor in a cohort sampled during active COVID-19. Sequenced material: peripheral blood. This chain joins TRBV3-1 (or the pseudogene TRBV3-2) and TRBJ2-7; no firm D call. This chain's CDR3 is CASSPRPEAPYEQYF. CDR3 DNA: TGTGCCAGCAGCCCTAGGCCAGAGGCTCCCTACGAGCAGTACTTC.